The 23 T cell receptor beta chains in this list originate from one sample, sequenced in a study of T cell responses to AZD1222 COVID-19 vaccine. Libraries were prepared by immunoSEQ multiplex PCR; TCRdb keeps only in-frame clonotypes and omits some of them. The data hold some 79,000 clones, with roughly 88% observed a single time. The specimen was peripheral blood, collected 28 days after the second AZD1222 dose. The receptors were gathered from an adult who received the AZD1222 COVID-19 vaccine.

The chain joins TRBV5-6 to TRBJ1-2; D is uncertain. With 4 bases removed from V and 5 bases from J, the gap between germline ends came to 6 bases. This CDR3 has 11 amino acids. Germline V gene data show CDR1 as SGHDT and CDR2 as YYEEEE. In DNA, the CDR3 is TGTGCCAGCAGCAAGGATTATGGCTACACCTTC. This translates into CASSKDYGYTF.

This clone was found once. The chain uses TRBV19 and TRBJ2-7, with TRBD1 identical over 8 bases. The CDR3 consists of 14 residues. V was clipped by 5 bases and J by 5 bases; unmatched bases: 8. The germline V gene encodes CDR1 LNHDA and CDR2 SQIVND (reference sequence). CDR3 protein: CASSPSGGLDEQYF. CDR3 DNA sequence: TGTGCCAGTAGTCCATCAGGGGGCCTCGACGAGCAGTACTTC. The whole variable domain, filled in from reference TRBV19 and TRBJ2-7, reads DGGITQSPKYLFRKEGQNVTLSCEQNLNHDAMYWYRQDPGQGLRLIYYSQIVNDFQKGDIAEGYSVSREKKESFPLTVTSAQKNPTAFYLCASSPSGGLDEQYFGPGTRLTVT.

This clone was counted between two and nine times. The rearrangement links TRBV11-2 to TRBJ2-3; D is ambiguous. Germline lookup yields CDR1 SGHAT and CDR2 FQNNGV. V was cut by 0 bases and J by 3 bases, with 7 bases left in between. The length of the CDR3 is 14 residues. The CDR3 sequence: CASSLELSTDTQYF. Written as DNA, the CDR3 is TGTGCCAGCAGCTTAGAGCTTTCGACAGATACGCAGTATTTT.

The chain couples TRBV19 to TRBJ1-3; D unresolved. Germline V CDR1 and CDR2: LNHDA, SQIVND (reference sequence). The V end lost 5 bases, the J end lost 0 bases, and 11 bases lay between the germline ends. This CDR3 contains 15 residues. In DNA, the CDR3 is TGTGCCAGTAGTTCACAGCTTGGCTCTGGAAACACCATATATTTT. It is translated as CASSSQLGSGNTIYF.

This chain joins TRBV5-1 and TRBJ2-3; a weak D match, TRBD1 (6 bases). Germline CDR1 and CDR2: SGHRS and YFSETQ. Trimming removed 4 bases at V and 1 base at J, with 13 bases between. There are 15 residues in the CDR3. The CDR3 DNA follows: TGCGCCAGCAGCGTGGACAGTGGGGGCACAGATACGCAGTATTTT. Translation gives CASSVDSGGTDTQYF.

The chain recombines TRBV6-5 with TRBJ1-2, with D possibly being TRBD1 (6 bases). Germline CDR1 is MNHEY and CDR2 is SVGAGI. The length of the CDR3 is 14 residues. Trimming cost V 5 bases and J 4 bases, with 14 bases left between them. The CDR3 coding sequence is TGTGCCAGCAGTCCAGGGGCGCGGAGCTATGGCTACACCTTC. It specifies CASSPGARSYGYTF.

V is TRBV10-3 and J is TRBJ2-7; D not certain. Per the germline V gene, CDR1 is ENHRY and CDR2 is SYGVKD. The ends were cut back, 2 bases at V and 0 bases at J, with 2 bases in the middle. This CDR3 contains 12 residues. The CDR3 DNA is TGTGCCATCAGTGAGAGCTCCTACGAGCAGTACTTC. Translation gives CAISESSYEQYF.

This sequence joins TRBV18 and TRBJ2-1, with 7 bases aligning to TRBD2. The CDR3 sequence is 14 residues long. Looked up from germline, CDR1 is KGHSH and CDR2 is LQKENI. J lost 9 bases, V lost 3 bases, and 8 bases had no gene match. CDR3: CASSPSSGTIEQFF. The CDR3 DNA reads as TGTGCCAGCTCACCCTCGAGCGGGACCATTGAGCAGTTCTTC.

This clone was observed a few times. The rearrangement links TRBV3-1 (or the pseudogene TRBV3-2) to TRBJ2-5; no definite D call. This CDR3 contains 11 residues. The V gene lost 1 base and the J gene lost 7 bases, with 4 bases spanning the gap. Per germline, CDR1 LGHDT and CDR2 YNNKEL (reference sequence). This CDR3 is CASSQGRTQYF. Here the CDR3 DNA reads TGTGCCAGCAGCCAAGGGCGGACCCAGTACTTC.

The rearrangement links TRBV5-4 to TRBJ1-2; 7 bases match TRBD1. The germline gives CDR1 SGHNT, CDR2 YYREEE (reference sequence). J was trimmed by 4 bases and V by 5 bases; bases with no gene match: 8. The CDR3 length is 14 residues. CDR3 bases: TGTGCCAGCAGACGGACAGGAACCCTCTATGGCTACACCTTC. It codes for CASRRTGTLYGYTF.

A few counts support this clone. This chain connects TRBV24-1 to TRBJ2-2; TRBD2 is a possible D gene (5 bases). The CDR3 has 16 amino acids. With 2 bases removed from V and 4 bases from J, the gap between germline ends came to 13 bases. Germline V gene sequence: CDR1 KGHDR, CDR2 SFDVKD. The CDR3 DNA is TGTGCCACCAGTGATTATGAGGGAGATGTCACCGGGGAGCTGTTTTTT. Translation gives CATSDYEGDVTGELFF.

The chain carries TRBV27 and TRBJ1-1, with D uncertain. From germline, CDR1 is MNHEY and CDR2 SMNVEV (reference sequence). The CDR3 is 16 amino acids. Trimming took off 2 bases at V and 0 bases at J, with 13 bases between the two ends. CDR3: CASSLQPADLNTEAFF. The CDR3 nucleotides are TGTGCCAGCAGTTTACAGCCGGCGGATTTGAACACTGAAGCTTTCTTT.

The chain carries TRBV4-1 and TRBJ2-3; 9 positions agree with TRBD2. Germline V gene data show CDR1 as MGHRA and CDR2 as YSYEKL. V lost 4 bases to trimming and J lost 1 base; unmatched junction nucleotides: 18. CDR3 length: 20 amino acids. CDR3 nucleotide sequence: TGCGCCAGCAGCCCCTTAGGTTTAGCGGGAGACCCGCTACGCACAGATACGCAGTATTTT. It translates to CASSPLGLAGDPLRTDTQYF.

This clone was observed a handful of times. V is TRBV12-3 or TRBV12-4 and J is TRBJ1-3, with D hard to call. The CDR3 consists of 13 residues. Trimming removed 7 bases at V and 3 bases at J, with 10 bases between. In DNA form, the CDR3 reads TGTGCCAGCACCCGCATGGGTGGAAACACCATATATTTT. Translating it yields CASTRMGGNTIYF.

The chain combines TRBV6-5 with TRBJ2-1, with 12 nucleotides matching TRBD2. CDR1 and CDR2 from the germline V gene are MNHEY and SVGAGI. The CDR3 is 15 amino acids. V lost 5 bases, J lost 4 bases, and 3 bases stayed unmatched. This CDR3 reads CASSKTSGGYNEQFF. The DNA of the CDR3 is TGTGCCAGCAGTAAGACTAGCGGGGGATACAATGAGCAGTTCTTC.

In its sample, this clone was seen once. V is TRBV5-1 and J is TRBJ2-5; no reliable D call. V lost 4 bases to trimming and J lost 2 bases, with 12 bases between them. Germline V lookup: CDR1 SGHRS, CDR2 YFSETQ. There are 14 residues in the CDR3. The CDR3 region is CASSPRSIQETQYF. CDR3 bases: TGCGCCAGCAGCCCCCGGTCTATTCAAGAGACCCAGTACTTC.

The CDR3 coding sequence is TGCGCCAGCAGCCAACAGGGGTTGGACTACGAGCAGTACTTC. Translated, it gives CASSQQGLDYEQYF. The chain carries TRBV5-1 and TRBJ2-7, with TRBD1 matching over 7 bases. V lost 4 bases to trimming and J lost 3 bases; unmatched junction nucleotides: 7. This CDR3 has 14 residues. Germline V gene lookup returns CDR1 SGHRS and CDR2 YFSETQ.

This chain links TRBV5-4 with TRBJ2-5, with D uncertain. CDR3 length: 15 residues. V lost 0 bases and J 1 base, leaving 10 bases between the germline ends. Germline V gives CDR1 SGHNT, CDR2 YYREEE (reference sequence). DNA of the CDR3: TGTGCCAGCAGCTTGGAGTGGGCTAGCCAAGAGACCCAGTACTTC. It codes for CASSLEWASQETQYF.

The V and J genes are TRBV6-2 or TRBV6-3 and TRBJ2-1, with D possibly matching TRBD1 (5 bases). Germline V gives CDR1 MNHEY, CDR2 SVGEGT. Trimming left V 2 bases short and J 2 bases short, with 10 bases between. CDR3 length: 15 residues. The CDR3 sequence: CASSYGAAAYNEQFF. DNA of the CDR3: TGTGCCAGCAGTTACGGGGCGGCGGCCTACAATGAGCAGTTCTTC.

This sequence joins TRBV7-2 and TRBJ1-4; 9 bases are a match to TRBD1. Germline loops: CDR1 SGHTA, CDR2 FQGNSA. The CDR3 has 15 residues. J was trimmed by 6 bases and V by 5 bases; bases with no gene match: 7. CDR3 protein: CASSPGQGGYEKLFF. As DNA, the CDR3 is TGTGCCAGCAGCCCGGGACAGGGAGGGTATGAAAAACTGTTTTTT.

This sequence joins TRBV4-2 and TRBJ1-2; D is unresolved. Trimming shortened V by 0 bases and J by 10 bases, and 15 bases separated the two germline ends. This CDR3 has 14 residues. Germline CDR1 reads LGHNA; CDR2 reads YNFKEQ. CDR3 sequence: CASSQDRAGRVYTF. Written as DNA, the CDR3 is TGTGCCAGCAGCCAAGATCGGGCGGGTAGGGTCTACACCTTC.

The chain couples TRBV14 to TRBJ1-4; D is unclear. V was clipped by 0 bases and J by 6 bases, with 14 bases between them. The CDR3 totals 16 residues. Germline V gives CDR1 SGHDN, CDR2 FVKESK. CDR3 protein: CASSQDKWGVDEKLFF. In DNA, the CDR3 is TGTGCCAGCAGCCAAGATAAATGGGGAGTAGATGAAAAACTGTTTTTT.

This sequence joins TRBV20-1 and TRBJ2-5; the D is unclear. CDR3 size: 10 residues. Germline V gene lookup returns CDR1 DFQATT and CDR2 SNEGSKA (reference sequence). Trimming took off 2 bases at V and 7 bases at J, with 5 bases between the two ends. The CDR3 region is CSARRRTQYF. In nucleotides, the CDR3 is TGCAGTGCTAGAAGGAGGACCCAGTACTTC.